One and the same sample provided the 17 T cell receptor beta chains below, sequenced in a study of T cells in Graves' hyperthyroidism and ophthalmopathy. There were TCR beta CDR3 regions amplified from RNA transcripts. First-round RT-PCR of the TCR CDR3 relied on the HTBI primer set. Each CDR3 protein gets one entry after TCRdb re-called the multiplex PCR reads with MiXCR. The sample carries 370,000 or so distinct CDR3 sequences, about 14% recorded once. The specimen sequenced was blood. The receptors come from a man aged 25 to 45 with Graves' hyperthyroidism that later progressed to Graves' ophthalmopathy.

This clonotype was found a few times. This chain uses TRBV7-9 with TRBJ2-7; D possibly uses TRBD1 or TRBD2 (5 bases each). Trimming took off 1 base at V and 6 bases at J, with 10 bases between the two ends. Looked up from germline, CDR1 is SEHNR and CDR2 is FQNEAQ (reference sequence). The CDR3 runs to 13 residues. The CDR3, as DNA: TGTGCCAGCAGCTTAGGTCGGGACGGCGAGCAGTACTTC. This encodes CASSLGRDGEQYF.

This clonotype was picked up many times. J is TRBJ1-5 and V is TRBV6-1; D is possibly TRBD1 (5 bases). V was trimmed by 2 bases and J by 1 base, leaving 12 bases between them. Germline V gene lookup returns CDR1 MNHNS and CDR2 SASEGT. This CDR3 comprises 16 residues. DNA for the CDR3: TGTGCCAGCAGTGAATGGGGACTCTTGAGCAATCAGCCCCAGCATTTT. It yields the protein CASSEWGLLSNQPQHF.

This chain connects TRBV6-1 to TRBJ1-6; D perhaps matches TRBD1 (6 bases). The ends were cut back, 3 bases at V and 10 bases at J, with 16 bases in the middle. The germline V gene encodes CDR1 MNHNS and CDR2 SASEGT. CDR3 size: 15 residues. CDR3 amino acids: CASSDIYRTVSPLHF. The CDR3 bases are TGTGCCAGCAGTGATATATATCGGACAGTCTCACCCCTCCACTTT.

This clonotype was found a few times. CDR3 amino acids: CASSGPRAASYNEQFF. In nucleotides, the CDR3 is TGTGCCAGCAGCGGTCCTAGGGCAGCCTCCTACAATGAGCAGTTCTTC. The J gene is TRBJ2-1, the V gene TRBV5-4; D uncertain. From germline, CDR1 is SGHNT and CDR2 YYREEE (reference sequence). This CDR3 spans 16 amino acids. With 4 bases removed from V and 0 bases from J, the gap between germline ends came to 14 bases.

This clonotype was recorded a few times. The CDR3 sequence: CSGQGFNTEAFF. The CDR3 coding sequence is TGCAGCGGACAGGGCTTCAACACTGAAGCTTTCTTT. The chain links TRBV29-1 to TRBJ1-1; 7 bases are shared with TRBD1. The germline V gene has CDR1 SQVTM and CDR2 ANQGSEA. The CDR3 is made up of 12 amino acids. The V and J ends lost 7 bases and 2 bases, in that order; junction bases with no gene match: 4.

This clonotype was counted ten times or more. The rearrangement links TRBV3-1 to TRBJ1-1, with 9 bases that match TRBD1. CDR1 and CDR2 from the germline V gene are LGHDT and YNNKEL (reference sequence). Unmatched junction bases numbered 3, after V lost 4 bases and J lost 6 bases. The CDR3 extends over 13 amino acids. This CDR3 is CASSRGQGPEAFF. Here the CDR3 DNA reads TGTGCCAGCAGCCGAGGACAGGGGCCTGAAGCTTTCTTT.

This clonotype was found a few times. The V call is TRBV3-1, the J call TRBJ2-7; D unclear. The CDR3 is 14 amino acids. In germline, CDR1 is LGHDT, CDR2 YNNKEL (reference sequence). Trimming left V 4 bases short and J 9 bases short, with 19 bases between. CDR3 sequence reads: CASSPRTDRAAQYF. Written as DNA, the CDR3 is TGTGCCAGCAGCCCCCGGACGGACCGGGCGGCGCAGTACTTC.

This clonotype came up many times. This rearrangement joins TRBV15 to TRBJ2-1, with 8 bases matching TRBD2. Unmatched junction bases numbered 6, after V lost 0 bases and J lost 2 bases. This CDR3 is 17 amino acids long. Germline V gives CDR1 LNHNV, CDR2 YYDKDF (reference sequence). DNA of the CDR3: TGTGCCACCAGCAGAGAGAAGAGTAGCGGGGCCTACAATGAGCAGTTCTTC. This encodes CATSREKSSGAYNEQFF. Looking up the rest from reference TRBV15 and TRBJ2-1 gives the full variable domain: DAMVIQNPRYQVTQFGKPVTLSCSQTLNHNVMYWYQQKSSQAPKLLFHYYDKDFNNEADTPDNFQSRRPNTSFCFLDIRSPGLGDTAMYLCATSREKSSGAYNEQFFGPGTRLTVL.

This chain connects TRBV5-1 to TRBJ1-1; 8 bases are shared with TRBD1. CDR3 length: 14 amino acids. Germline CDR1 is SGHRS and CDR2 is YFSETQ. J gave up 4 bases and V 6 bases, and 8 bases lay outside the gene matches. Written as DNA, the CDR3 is TGCGCCAGCACCTGGACAGGGAGAGGCACTGAAGCTTTCTTT. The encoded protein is CASTWTGRGTEAFF.

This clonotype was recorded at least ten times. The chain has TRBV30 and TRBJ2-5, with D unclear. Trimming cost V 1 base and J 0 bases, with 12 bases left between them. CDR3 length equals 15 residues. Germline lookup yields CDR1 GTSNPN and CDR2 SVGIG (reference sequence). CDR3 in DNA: TGTGCCTGGAGTGGGCCGGCCTTGTACCAAGAGACCCAGTACTTC. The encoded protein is CAWSGPALYQETQYF.

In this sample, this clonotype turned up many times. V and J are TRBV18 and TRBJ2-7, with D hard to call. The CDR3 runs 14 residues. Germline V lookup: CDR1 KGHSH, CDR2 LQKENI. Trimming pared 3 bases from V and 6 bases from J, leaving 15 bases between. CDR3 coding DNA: TGTGCCAGCTCACCGTCTCAGGCTCTGAGCGAGCAGTACTTC. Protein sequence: CASSPSQALSEQYF. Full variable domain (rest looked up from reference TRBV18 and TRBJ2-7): NAGVMQNPRHLVRRRGQEARLRCSPMKGHSHVYWYRQLPEEGLKFMVYLQKENIIDESGMPKERFSAEFPKEGPSILRIQQVVRGDSAAYFCASSPSQALSEQYFGPGTRLTVT.

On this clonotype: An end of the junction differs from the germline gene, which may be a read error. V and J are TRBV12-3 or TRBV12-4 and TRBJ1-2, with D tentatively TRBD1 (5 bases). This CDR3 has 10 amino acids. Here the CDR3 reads CASSLGTASF. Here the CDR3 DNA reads TGTGCCAGCAGTTTGGGGACGGCCAGCTTC.

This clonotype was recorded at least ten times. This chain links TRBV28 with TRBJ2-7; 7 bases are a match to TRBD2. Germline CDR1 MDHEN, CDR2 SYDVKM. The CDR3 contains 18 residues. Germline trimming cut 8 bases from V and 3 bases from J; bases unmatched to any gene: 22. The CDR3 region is CASLPGGAGRGIFYEQYF. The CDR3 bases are TGTGCCAGCCTACCGGGCGGGGCGGGGCGGGGGATTTTCTACGAGCAGTACTTC.

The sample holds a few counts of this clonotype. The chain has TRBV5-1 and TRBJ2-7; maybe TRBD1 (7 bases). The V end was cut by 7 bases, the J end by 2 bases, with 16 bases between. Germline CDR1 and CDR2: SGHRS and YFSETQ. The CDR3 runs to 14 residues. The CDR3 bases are TGCGCCAGCGGAAACAGGGGACTTGCCTACGAGCAGTACTTC. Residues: CASGNRGLAYEQYF.

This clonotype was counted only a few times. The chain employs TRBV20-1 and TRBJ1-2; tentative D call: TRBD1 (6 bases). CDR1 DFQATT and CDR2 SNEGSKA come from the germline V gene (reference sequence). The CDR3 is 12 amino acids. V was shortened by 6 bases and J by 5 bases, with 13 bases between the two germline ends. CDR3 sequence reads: CSANTGWYGYTF. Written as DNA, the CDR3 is TGCAGTGCGAACACAGGGTGGTATGGCTACACCTTC.

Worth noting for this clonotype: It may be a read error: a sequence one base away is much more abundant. The CDR3 DNA follows: TGTGCCAGCAGCTTGGGCCCCTCGGGTGGACGCAATCAGCCCCAGCATTTT. Translating gives CASSLGPSGGRNQPQHF. The chain has TRBV5-5 and TRBJ1-5; D remains ambiguous. CDR3 length: 17 residues. CDR1 is SGHKS, CDR2 YYEKEE, per germline (reference sequence). V gave up 0 bases and J gave up 2 bases, with 15 bases separating them. Supplemented by reference TRBV5-5 and TRBJ1-5, the full variable domain reads DAGVTQSPTHLIKTRGQQVTLRCSPISGHKSVSWYQQVLGQGPQFIFQYYEKEERGRGNFPDRFSARQFPNYSSELNVNALLLGDSALYLCASSLGPSGGRNQPQHFGDGTRLSIL.

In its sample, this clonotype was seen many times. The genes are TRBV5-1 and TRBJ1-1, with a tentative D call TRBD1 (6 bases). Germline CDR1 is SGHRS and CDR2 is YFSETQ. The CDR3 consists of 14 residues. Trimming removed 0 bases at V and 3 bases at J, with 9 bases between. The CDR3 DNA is TGCGCCAGCAGCTTGGGGACAGTCCACACTGAAGCTTTCTTT. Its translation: CASSLGTVHTEAFF.